This paragraph covers one TCR beta chain sequence. Its antigen is undetermined. The data are from a study of T-cell reconstitution after alpha-beta-depleted transplantation in children. Study observations and caveats: Recipient T cells and thymic progenitors that survived gave rise to the high TCRbeta diversity observed at day 60 in some patients. The study reportedly traced alpha-beta T cells about two months after transplant to several hundred expanded graft clones. A year post-transplant, T-cell counts and diversity derived mostly from newly produced T cells.

Using unique molecular identifiers, the investigators prepared the TCRbeta library. MiXCR, applied by TCRdb to the PCR reads, yields one record per CDR3 protein. The sample records fewer than 400,000 distinct CDR3 sequences, 20% to 30% being singletons. CDR3 length: 16 amino acids. V was pared by 2 bases and J by 2 bases, with 16 bases between. Per the germline V gene, CDR1 is SGHVS and CDR2 is FQNEAQ. Source: PBMCs, mostly from graft donor cells, taken 180 days after TCRalphabeta/CD19-depleted stem cell transplant. The TCR sequence derives from a male patient younger than 18 who had a stem cell transplant for acute lymphoblastic leukemia, so the T cells may come from the graft donor. V usage is TRBV7-8 and J usage is TRBJ2-7; D ambiguous. CDR3 coding DNA: TGTGCCAGCAGCTTAAATCGTATTACTGTCACCTACGAGCAGTACTTC. Translation gives CASSLNRITVTYEQYF.